The next 28 T cell receptor beta chains were all read from a single sample in a study of early T cells in non-severe SARS-CoV-2 infection. In TCRdb, the 5' RACE reads were re-called with MiXCR into one record per CDR3 protein. The sample contains about 81,000 distinct CDR3 sequences, 11% to 15% of which appear only once. Sequenced material: whole blood. Receptor source: an adult who was a healthcare worker with PCR-confirmed SARS-CoV-2 infection or an uninfected control (not recorded which).

This clonotype came up a few times. The gene calls are TRBV28 and TRBJ1-5; 8 positions match TRBD1. Per germline, CDR1 MDHEN and CDR2 SYDVKM. J gave up 7 bases and V 10 bases, and 12 bases lay outside the gene matches. The CDR3 sequence is 14 residues long. CDR3 nucleotides: TGTGCCACCGTTCCTGGACAGGGCTTGCAGCCCCAGCATTTT. It codes for CATVPGQGLQPQHF.

The chain joins TRBV11-1 to TRBJ2-3; 7 bases line up with TRBD2. Germline values: CDR1 SGHAT, CDR2 FQDESV (reference sequence). CDR3 length: 17 residues. V shed 5 bases, J shed 4 bases, and the junction held 15 bases outside the gene matches. CDR3 residues: CASSPERGRASADTQYF. Here the CDR3 DNA reads TGTGCCAGCAGCCCCGAGCGGGGCCGGGCCAGCGCAGATACGCAGTATTTT.

This clonotype has a count of ten or more. The V call is TRBV20-1, the J call TRBJ1-6; unclear D gene. Germline V gene lookup returns CDR1 DFQATT and CDR2 SNEGSKA (reference sequence). The germline V and J ends were trimmed by 1 base and 7 bases, with 14 bases remaining between them. The CDR3 totals 15 residues. CDR3 in DNA: TGCAGTGCTAGAGCAAACTTAAATGAGAATTCACCCCTCCACTTT. It is translated as CSARANLNENSPLHF.

The chain recombines TRBV20-1 with TRBJ2-2; 10 bases map to TRBD1. With V trimmed by 4 bases and J by 3 bases, 2 bases remained unmatched. The germline CDR1 and CDR2 sequences are DFQATT and SNEGSKA (reference sequence). CDR3 size: 14 residues. The CDR3 protein is CSATGQGDTGELFF. Written as DNA, the CDR3 is TGCAGTGCTACCGGACAGGGGGACACCGGGGAGCTGTTTTTT.

This clonotype turned up a few times. CDR3 DNA sequence: TGTGCCAGCAGCCAAGATTTCGGTCGGAGCTCCTACAATGAGCAGTTCTTC. Its translation is CASSQDFGRSSYNEQFF. The chain combines TRBV4-2 with TRBJ2-1; D is unresolved. The ends were cut back, 0 bases at V and 0 bases at J, with 12 bases in the middle. Germline V gives CDR1 LGHNA, CDR2 YNFKEQ. This CDR3 has 17 residues.

This clonotype occurred many times. The V and J genes are TRBV14 and TRBJ1-5, with TRBD1 identical over 9 bases. After removal of 4 bases from V and 2 bases from J, the junction contained 0 bases not matched to a gene. Germline V gene sequence: CDR1 SGHDN, CDR2 FVKESK. CDR3 size: 14 residues. CDR3 DNA sequence: TGTGCCAGCAGCCGGACAGGGGGCAATCAGCCCCAGCATTTT. This encodes CASSRTGGNQPQHF.

J is TRBJ2-3 and V is TRBV7-6; 7 bases are a match to TRBD1. Unmatched junction bases numbered 4, after V lost 5 bases and J lost 2 bases. Germline CDR1 and CDR2: SGHVS and FNYEAQ. The length of the CDR3 is 14 residues. In DNA form, the CDR3 reads TGTGCCAGCAGCAAGACAGGGCCCACAGATACGCAGTATTTT. It specifies CASSKTGPTDTQYF. Filled out from reference TRBV7-6 and TRBJ2-3, the complete variable domain reads GAGVSQSPRYKVTKRGQDVALRCDPISGHVSLYWYRQALGQGPEFLTYFNYEAQQDKSGLPNDRFSAERPEGSISTLTIQRTEQRDSAMYRCASSKTGPTDTQYFGPGTRLTVL.

In this sample, this clonotype turned up a few times. The J gene is TRBJ2-1, the V gene TRBV7-9, with D possibly being TRBD2 (5 bases). Germline CDR1 is SEHNR and CDR2 is FQNEAQ (reference sequence). V lost 5 bases, J lost 0 bases, and 14 bases lay in between. The CDR3 is 16 residues long. CDR3 bases: TGTGCCAGCAGCCCCCGGACTTCTAGCTCCTACAATGAGCAGTTCTTC. Its protein is CASSPRTSSSYNEQFF.

The V gene is TRBV6-2 or TRBV6-3, the J gene TRBJ2-7, with a weak D call TRBD1 (5 bases). The V end lost 2 bases, the J end lost 3 bases, and 8 bases lay between the germline ends. This CDR3 region has 13 residues. Per the germline V gene, CDR1 is MNHEY and CDR2 is SVGEGT. CDR3 loop: CASSYQGIYEQYF. The CDR3 DNA reads as TGTGCCAGCAGTTACCAGGGTATCTACGAGCAGTACTTC.

This clonotype was picked up many times. The chain links TRBV14 to TRBJ1-2; D unresolved. Germline CDR1 SGHDN, CDR2 FVKESK. This CDR3 is 12 amino acids long. V lost 5 bases and J lost 4, with 8 bases in between. CDR3 residues: CASSWAAYGYTF. The CDR3 coding sequence is TGTGCCAGCAGCTGGGCTGCCTATGGCTACACCTTC.

This chain links TRBV28 with TRBJ1-1; D is undetermined. The germline V gene has CDR1 MDHEN and CDR2 SYDVKM. V was shortened by 5 bases and J by 5 bases, with 15 bases between the two germline ends. This CDR3 region has 14 residues. The CDR3 bases are TGTGCCAGCAGTCCTCATAAACGCGGGACTGAAGCTTTCTTT. Translating gives CASSPHKRGTEAFF.

In this sample, this clonotype turned up many times. This chain connects TRBV18 to TRBJ1-1; D not resolved. Germline assignment: CDR1 KGHSH and CDR2 LQKENI. Trimming removed 3 bases from V and 4 bases from J, with 15 bases in between. The CDR3 extends over 15 amino acids. This CDR3 is CASSPVDLQGTEAFF. The CDR3, as DNA: TGTGCCAGCTCACCTGTGGACCTACAAGGCACTGAAGCTTTCTTT.

This clonotype showed up just a few times. The V call is TRBV11-3, the J call TRBJ1-3; weak D call: TRBD1 (6 bases). The CDR3 is 18 amino acids. The V end was cut by 7 bases, the J end by 0 bases, with 22 bases between. CDR1 SGHNT and CDR2 YENEEA come from the germline V gene. The CDR3 region is CASTKKTPGQNSGNTIYF. The CDR3 DNA follows: TGTGCCAGCACTAAAAAGACCCCCGGACAGAACTCTGGAAACACCATATATTTT.

This clonotype was seen more than once but under ten times. The J gene is TRBJ2-1, the V gene TRBV6-5, with a tentative D call TRBD1 (5 bases). The CDR3 totals 14 residues. Trimming removed 6 bases from V and 0 bases from J, with 9 bases in between. Germline CDR1 MNHEY, CDR2 SVGAGI. The CDR3 spells CASRQVTSYNEQFF. The CDR3 bases are TGTGCCAGCAGACAGGTAACCTCCTACAATGAGCAGTTCTTC.

The chain couples TRBV4-3 to TRBJ2-7; the D is unclear. This CDR3 contains 15 residues. V shed 0 bases and J shed 12 bases, with 21 bases lying between them. Germline CDR1 is LGHNA and CDR2 is YSLEER. CDR3 loop: CASSQENGVGASRYF. CDR3 in DNA: TGCGCCAGCAGCCAAGAAAATGGGGTCGGCGCATCTAGGTACTTC.

The rearrangement uses TRBV11-2 and TRBJ2-1; TRBD2 matches 12 bases. V trimming: 3 bases; J trimming: 4 bases; junction bases outside the gene matches: 7. CDR3 length equals 17 residues. Germline values: CDR1 SGHAT, CDR2 FQNNGV. CDR3 loop: CASSFQLAGGFYNEQFF. The CDR3 coding sequence is TGTGCCAGCAGCTTTCAACTAGCGGGGGGCTTTTACAATGAGCAGTTCTTC. The variable domain in full, with the rest retrieved from reference TRBV11-2 and TRBJ2-1, is EAGVAQSPRYKIIEKRQSVAFWCNPISGHATLYWYQQILGQGPKLLIQFQNNGVVDDSQLPKDRFSAERLKGVDSTLKIQPAKLEDSAVYLCASSFQLAGGFYNEQFFGPGTRLTVL.

Concerning this clonotype itself: Mismatch with germline at one junction end may stem from a read error. This chain uses TRBV3-1 with TRBJ1-1, with D hard to call. Germline V lookup: CDR1 LGHDT, CDR2 YNNKEL (reference sequence). This CDR3 is 14 amino acids long. Here the CDR3 DNA reads TGTGCCAGCGGCCAAGGTATAGGGCGCACTGAAGCTTTCTTT. Its protein is CASGQGIGRTEAFF.

J is TRBJ1-4 and V is TRBV6-5; D unclear. The V and J ends lost 5 bases and 0 bases respectively, with 13 bases between them. Germline values: CDR1 MNHEY, CDR2 SVGAGI. The CDR3 is 16 residues long. The CDR3 sequence: CASSLGSPATNEKLFF. The CDR3, as DNA: TGTGCCAGCAGTCTCGGGAGCCCTGCAACTAATGAAAAACTGTTTTTT.

The chain couples TRBV7-9 to TRBJ2-2; 8 bases fit TRBD2. The germline V gene has CDR1 SEHNR and CDR2 FQNEAQ (reference sequence). The CDR3 loop spans 17 amino acids. Trimming at V came to 0 bases and at J to 2 bases, leaving 5 bases not matched to a gene. The CDR3 DNA reads TGTGCCAGCAGCTTAGCGCCGCGGGGGGCAAACACCGGGGAGCTGTTTTTT. Protein sequence: CASSLAPRGANTGELFF.

This clonotype has more than one count but fewer than ten. The chain joins TRBV7-9 to TRBJ1-1; no clear D. The V end was cut by 2 bases, the J end by 5 bases, with 15 bases between. CDR1 and CDR2 (germline): SEHNR, FQNEAQ (reference sequence). The CDR3 sequence is 15 residues long. In DNA, the CDR3 is TGTGCCAGCAGCTTACTAGAAGTTTTGGAAACTGAAGCTTTCTTT. Encoded protein: CASSLLEVLETEAFF. The whole variable domain, remainder taken from reference TRBV7-9 and TRBJ1-1, is DTGVSQNPRHKITKRGQNVTFRCDPISEHNRLYWYRQTLGQGPEFLTYFQNEAQLEKSRLLSDRFSAERPKGSFSTLEIQRTEQGDSAMYLCASSLLEVLETEAFFGQGTRLTVV.

This clonotype has just a few counts. At one of its ends the junction is not consistent with the germline gene, which may arise from a read error. The genes are TRBV10-3 and TRBJ1-6; 10 bases are a match to TRBD1. From germline, CDR1 is ENHRY and CDR2 SYGVKD. This CDR3 is built from 17 residues. The CDR3 here is CAISGQGARADNSPLHF. For the CDR3, the DNA is TGTGCCATCAGTGGACAGGGGGCGCGGGCAGATAACTCACCCCTCCACTTT.

There are a few counts of this clonotype. V usage is TRBV20-1 and J usage is TRBJ2-2; TRBD1 or TRBD2 may be the D gene (6 bases each). V was pared by 0 bases and J by 1 base, with 15 bases between. Per germline, CDR1 DFQATT and CDR2 SNEGSKA (reference sequence). The CDR3 contains 17 residues. The CDR3 reads CSARDLAWGLNTGELFF. The DNA for the CDR3 is TGCAGTGCTAGAGATCTAGCGTGGGGGCTGAACACCGGGGAGCTGTTTTTT.

This clonotype was detected only once. The chain has TRBV6-5 and TRBJ2-1; a possible D gene is TRBD1 (6 bases). Germline values: CDR1 MNHEY, CDR2 SVGAGI. Trimming shortened V by 4 bases and J by 7 bases, and 26 bases separated the two germline ends. The CDR3 covers 18 residues. CDR3 sequence reads: CASSFLRDTNSPWNEQFF. The CDR3, as DNA: TGTGCCAGCAGTTTCCTCCGGGACACTAACTCCCCCTGGAATGAGCAGTTCTTC.

The rearrangement joins TRBV29-1 to TRBJ1-5; the match to TRBD1 covers 10 bases. J gave up 4 bases and V 7 bases, and 7 bases lay outside the gene matches. This CDR3 is 14 amino acids long. From germline, CDR1 is SQVTM and CDR2 ANQGSEA. CDR3 sequence (DNA): TGCAGCGCCTCGACAGGGGGCGAAAATCAGCCCCAGCATTTT. Translation: CSASTGGENQPQHF.

The sample holds many counts of this clonotype. Mismatch with germline at one junction end may stem from a read error. The chain joins TRBV7-9 to TRBJ2-1; a possible D gene is TRBD1 (5 bases). The CDR3 length is 12 residues. Germline CDR1 reads SEHNR; CDR2 reads FQNEAQ (reference sequence). The CDR3 region is CASSLSSGQKGF. In DNA, the CDR3 is TGTGCCAGCAGCTTAAGTAGTGGACAAAAGGGATTC.

This clonotype was seen many times. This rearrangement joins TRBV2 to TRBJ2-3, with D perhaps being TRBD1 or TRBD2 (5 bases each). Germline V gives CDR1 SNHLY, CDR2 FYNNEI. The CDR3 spans 15 residues. Trimming took off 6 bases at V and 0 bases at J, with 13 bases between the two ends. CDR3 region: CASRAIGASTDTQYF. CDR3 bases: TGTGCCAGCAGGGCCATCGGGGCTAGCACAGATACGCAGTATTTT.

The chain carries TRBV27 and TRBJ2-7; D not resolved. Between the trimmed V and J ends, which lost 4 bases and 0 bases, there was a span of 7 bases. CDR1 MNHEY and CDR2 SMNVEV come from the germline V gene (reference sequence). The CDR3 has 13 residues. Here the CDR3 DNA reads TGTGCCAGCAGTTACCTATACTCCTACGAGCAGTACTTC. It encodes CASSYLYSYEQYF.

This clonotype was counted only a few times. The rearrangement joins TRBV5-1 to TRBJ1-1; TRBD1 matches 8 bases. The junction had 10 bases not matched to a gene; V was cut back by 4 bases and J by 2 bases. The germline V gene has CDR1 SGHRS and CDR2 YFSETQ. The CDR3 has 16 amino acids. As DNA, the CDR3 is TGCGCCAGCAGCGTGACAGGGGTCGGGGTTAACACTGAAGCTTTCTTT. Protein product: CASSVTGVGVNTEAFF. The full variable domain, rest sourced from reference TRBV5-1 and TRBJ1-1, is KAGVTQTPRYLIKTRGQQVTLSCSPISGHRSVSWYQQTPGQGLQFLFEYFSETQRNKGNFPGRFSGRQFSNSRSEMNVSTLELGDSALYLCASSVTGVGVNTEAFFGQGTRLTVV.